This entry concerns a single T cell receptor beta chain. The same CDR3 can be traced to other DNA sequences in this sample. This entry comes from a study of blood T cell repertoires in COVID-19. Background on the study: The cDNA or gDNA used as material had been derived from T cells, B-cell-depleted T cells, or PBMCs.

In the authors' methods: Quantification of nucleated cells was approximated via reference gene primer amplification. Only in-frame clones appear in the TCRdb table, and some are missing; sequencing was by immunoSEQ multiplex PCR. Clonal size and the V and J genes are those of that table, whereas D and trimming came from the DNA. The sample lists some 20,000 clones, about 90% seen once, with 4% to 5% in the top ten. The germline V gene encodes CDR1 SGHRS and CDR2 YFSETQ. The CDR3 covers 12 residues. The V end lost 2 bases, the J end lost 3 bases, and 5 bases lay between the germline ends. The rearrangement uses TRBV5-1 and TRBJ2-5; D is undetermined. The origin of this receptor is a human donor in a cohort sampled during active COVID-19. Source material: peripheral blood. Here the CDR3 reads CASSFSEETQYF. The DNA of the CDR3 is TGCGCCAGCAGCTTCTCAGAAGAGACCCAGTACTTC.